The entry below gives a single TCR beta chain sequence along with its context. The source of the sample is a study of shared clonotypes between healthy human individuals. Method: immunoSEQ multiplex PCR; TCRdb's copy keeps in-frame clones and lacks some. The sample holds about 1 million clones, more than 65% seen once. Germline assignment: CDR1 SGHRS and CDR2 YFSETQ. V lost 4 bases, J lost 3 bases, and 12 bases lay in between. The CDR3 runs to 14 residues. The receptor comes from a man aged 18 to 29 in good health. V usage is TRBV5-1 and J usage is TRBJ2-3, with D unclear. The sample consisted of memory CD4+ T cells sorted from blood. Subset noted: CD45RA-negative fraction. DNA for the CDR3: TGCGCCAGCAGCCCATCGGACGGGACAGATACGCAGTATTTT. Encoded protein: CASSPSDGTDTQYF.